This passage covers 22 T cell receptor beta chains from one sample sequenced in a study of shared clonotypes between healthy human individuals. CD45RO-negative cells were positively selected for CCR7, leaving out terminally differentiated effector memory CD45RA+ cells. The data were produced by immunoSEQ multiplex PCR, yet TCRdb's version contains in-frame clones alone and is incomplete. The sample lists around 1,900,000 clones, roughly 95% occurring once. The sample taken for sequencing was naive CD8+ T cells from PBMCs. All receptors come from a man aged 18-30 years in good health. Some clones in this sample may be carry-over from other donors' samples.

This chain connects TRBV6-6 to TRBJ1-4, with a weak D call TRBD1 (5 bases). Germline CDR1 is MNHNY and CDR2 is SVGAGI (reference sequence). Trimming pared 7 bases from V and 5 bases from J, leaving 17 bases between. The CDR3 spans 15 residues. The CDR3 bases are TGTGCCAGCATACCGAGGACATCTCGGAATGAAAAACTGTTTTTT. Its translation: CASIPRTSRNEKLFF.

The chain recombines TRBV12-5 with TRBJ1-2; D not certain. The germline V and J ends were trimmed by 2 bases and 2 bases, with 6 bases remaining between them. Per the germline V gene, CDR1 is LGHNT and CDR2 is FRNRAP. The CDR3 is 13 amino acids. The CDR3 region has the DNA TGTGCTAGTGGTTTGCCGGAAAACTATGGCTACACCTTC. Protein: CASGLPENYGYTF.

CDR3 amino acids: CASSGPSGVRGEQFF. In DNA form, the CDR3 reads TGTGCCAGCAGTGGGCCTAGCGGGGTCCGGGGTGAGCAGTTCTTC. The genes are TRBV25-1 and TRBJ2-1, with 9 bases matching TRBD2. This CDR3 region has 15 residues. The germline V gene encodes CDR1 MGHDK and CDR2 SYGVNS. After removal of 4 bases from V and 9 bases from J, the junction contained 10 bases not matched to a gene.

This clone was seen only a few times. The sample contains more than one DNA sequence encoding this CDR3. The chain is built from TRBV27 and TRBJ1-5; 7 nucleotides agree with TRBD1. The CDR3 covers 13 residues. Germline V lookup: CDR1 MNHEY, CDR2 SMNVEV (reference sequence). J was trimmed by 6 bases and V by 4 bases; bases with no gene match: 3. CDR3 sequence reads: CASSSTGAQPQHF. The CDR3 DNA follows: TGTGCCAGCAGTTCCACAGGGGCTCAGCCCCAGCATTTT.

As DNA, the CDR3 is TGTGCCAGCAGTGGACCGGGACTCGATACGCAGTATTTT. It specifies CASSGPGLDTQYF. The chain links TRBV2 to TRBJ2-3; weak D call: TRBD2 (6 bases). The V and J ends lost 4 bases and 6 bases respectively, with 11 bases between them. CDR1 and CDR2 from the germline V gene are SNHLY and FYNNEI. This CDR3 is built from 13 residues.

Notes on this clone: Distinct nucleotide sequences in the sample also encode this CDR3. The chain recombines TRBV2 with TRBJ2-7; 7 bases are shared with TRBD1. Germline CDR1 is SNHLY and CDR2 is FYNNEI. CDR3 length: 14 residues. V dropped 4 bases and J dropped 3; count of bases not matched to a gene: 6. CDR3 sequence: CASSAVGGRYEQYF. DNA for the CDR3: TGTGCCAGCAGTGCGGTAGGGGGCCGCTACGAGCAGTACTTC.

The CDR3 region is CASSLFVADVAKNIQYF. In DNA form, the CDR3 reads TGTGCCAGCAGCTTATTTGTTGCGGATGTAGCCAAAAACATTCAGTACTTC. The genes are TRBV7-9 and TRBJ2-4, with no clear D. The germline CDR1 and CDR2 sequences are SEHNR and FQNEAQ (reference sequence). This CDR3 comprises 17 residues. The V end lost 2 bases, the J end lost 0 bases, and 14 bases lay between the germline ends. The whole variable domain, remainder taken from reference TRBV7-9 and TRBJ2-4, is DTGVSQNPRHKITKRGQNVTFRCDPISEHNRLYWYRQTLGQGPEFLTYFQNEAQLEKSRLLSDRFSAERPKGSFSTLEIQRTEQGDSAMYLCASSLFVADVAKNIQYFGAGTRLSVL.

The chain recombines TRBV28 with TRBJ2-5, with D unresolved. This CDR3 has 13 residues. Germline CDR1 reads MDHEN; CDR2 reads SYDVKM. The V end lost 4 bases, the J end lost 5 bases, and 11 bases lay between the germline ends. As DNA, the CDR3 is TGTGCCAGCAGTTATCCCCCCGCGGAGACCCAGTACTTC. This encodes CASSYPPAETQYF.

J is TRBJ2-2 and V is TRBV2; D unresolved. The germline V gene encodes CDR1 SNHLY and CDR2 FYNNEI. The V gene lost 4 bases and the J gene lost 14 bases, with 11 bases spanning the gap. The CDR3 contains 11 residues. The CDR3 bases are TGTGCCAGCAGTGTTGGGCAGGATCTGTTTTTT. This codes for CASSVGQDLFF.

J is TRBJ1-1 and V is TRBV27, with 7 bases lining up with TRBD1. Germline V gene lookup returns CDR1 MNHEY and CDR2 SMNVEV (reference sequence). The CDR3 runs 13 residues. V gave up 10 bases and J gave up 1 base; unmatched junction bases: 6. CDR3: CAIGQAKNTEAFF. CDR3 coding DNA: TGTGCCATCGGACAGGCAAAGAACACTGAAGCTTTCTTT.

This clone has a single count. The V and J genes are TRBV13 and TRBJ2-7, with TRBD1 as a possible D gene (7 bases). The CDR3 runs to 12 residues. CDR1 is PRHDT, CDR2 FYEKMQ, per germline (reference sequence). The V and J ends lost 5 bases and 6 bases respectively, with 11 bases between them. CDR3 residues: CASSPGGFEQYF. Written as DNA, the CDR3 is TGTGCCAGCAGCCCAGGGGGGTTCGAGCAGTACTTC.

This chain links TRBV28 with TRBJ2-1; D gene unclear. CDR1 is MDHEN, CDR2 SYDVKM, per germline. Trimming removed 3 bases at V and 5 bases at J, with 8 bases between. The CDR3 has 13 residues. CDR3 DNA sequence: TGTGCCAGCAGTTTTGCGGAAAACAATGAGCAGTTCTTC. It encodes CASSFAENNEQFF.

This clone was observed a single time. The chain couples TRBV6-4 to TRBJ2-2, with 11 nucleotides matching TRBD2. Germline CDR1 MRHNA, CDR2 SNTAGT. The CDR3 is made up of 18 amino acids. Trimming removed 2 bases from V and 9 bases from J; junction bases left unmatched: 14. CDR3 DNA sequence: TGTGCCAGCAGTGACCCGATAGCGCTAGCGGGAGGTAGCTGGGAGCTGTTTTTT. Translation gives CASSDPIALAGGSWELFF.

The CDR3 reads CASRSSGGHEQYF. In DNA form, the CDR3 reads TGTGCCAGCAGAAGTTCAGGGGGCCACGAGCAGTACTTC. This sequence joins TRBV13 and TRBJ2-7; 8 nucleotides line up with TRBD1. The CDR3 runs 13 residues. Trimming took 6 bases from V and 5 from J; bases not matched to a gene: 6. Germline CDR1 and CDR2: PRHDT and FYEKMQ (reference sequence).

The chain uses TRBV19 and TRBJ1-1, with D possibly matching TRBD1 (5 bases). The CDR3 has 14 amino acids. Germline V CDR1 and CDR2: LNHDA, SQIVND (reference sequence). Trimming removed 3 bases at V and 4 bases at J, with 12 bases between. This CDR3 is CASSISGTGTEAFF. The CDR3, as DNA: TGTGCCAGTAGTATCTCAGGGACGGGCACTGAAGCTTTCTTT. Drawing the rest from reference TRBV19 and TRBJ1-1, the complete variable domain is DGGITQSPKYLFRKEGQNVTLSCEQNLNHDAMYWYRQDPGQGLRLIYYSQIVNDFQKGDIAEGYSVSREKKESFPLTVTSAQKNPTAFYLCASSISGTGTEAFFGQGTRLTVV.

This clone occurred a few times. The rearrangement joins TRBV6-1 to TRBJ2-2; D is uncertain. Per the germline V gene, CDR1 is MNHNS and CDR2 is SASEGT. V was pared by 8 bases and J by 3 bases, with 4 bases between. The CDR3 covers 11 residues. DNA of the CDR3: TGTGCCAGCGGGGACACCGGGGAGCTGTTTTTT. Residues: CASGDTGELFF.

This rearrangement joins TRBV27 to TRBJ1-1; no firm D call. Germline loops: CDR1 MNHEY, CDR2 SMNVEV (reference sequence). V lost 3 bases and J lost 1, with 12 bases in between. There are 15 residues in the CDR3. The CDR3: CASSFLNLRNTEAFF. The DNA of the CDR3 is TGTGCCAGCAGTTTCCTCAACCTGAGGAACACTGAAGCTTTCTTT.

V usage is TRBV5-1 and J usage is TRBJ2-4, with TRBD1 matching over 8 bases. Per the germline V gene, CDR1 is SGHRS and CDR2 is YFSETQ. This CDR3 is built from 13 residues. V was clipped by 4 bases and J by 8 bases; unmatched bases: 5. This CDR3 reads CASSEDRVDIQYF. The DNA of the CDR3 is TGCGCCAGCAGCGAGGACAGGGTGGACATTCAGTACTTC.

The rearrangement uses TRBV4-1 and TRBJ2-7; 9 bases fit TRBD2. The CDR3 contains 16 residues. Germline CDR1 and CDR2: MGHRA and YSYEKL. The ends lost 0 bases at V and 6 bases at J; junction bases unmatched: 9. The CDR3: CASSQDRTAGGSEQYF. CDR3 nucleotides: TGCGCCAGCAGCCAAGATCGGACAGCGGGAGGCTCCGAGCAGTACTTC.

This chain uses TRBV11-2 with TRBJ2-1; D gene unclear. V lost 5 bases, J lost 0 bases, and 11 bases lay in between. This CDR3 region has 15 residues. Germline values: CDR1 SGHAT, CDR2 FQNNGV. The CDR3: CASSLGAVSYNEQFF. As DNA, the CDR3 is TGTGCCAGCAGCCTAGGTGCAGTCTCCTACAATGAGCAGTTCTTC.

The chain is built from TRBV6-5 and TRBJ2-1; TRBD1 aligns across 7 bases. This CDR3 comprises 15 residues. V lost 0 bases, J lost 5 bases, and 4 bases stayed unmatched. Germline V gene lookup returns CDR1 MNHEY and CDR2 SVGAGI. The CDR3 coding sequence is TGTGCCAGCAGTTACTCGGGACAGAAGGACAATGAGCAGTTCTTC. Translating it yields CASSYSGQKDNEQFF.

The genes are TRBV19 and TRBJ1-5; possibly TRBD1 for D (6 bases). The CDR3 covers 13 residues. The germline V and J ends were trimmed by 6 bases and 1 base, with 7 bases remaining between them. Germline V CDR1 and CDR2: LNHDA, SQIVND (reference sequence). The CDR3 bases are TGTGCCAGTAGAGGACAGAGCAATCAGCCCCAGCATTTT. Translating gives CASRGQSNQPQHF.